The 25 T cell receptor beta chains below were found in one sample sequenced in a study of T cell repertoires in cytomegalovirus infection (dated by TCRdb to the late 2010s). Instrument used: Illumina HiSeq 1500. TCRdb passed the public sequencing reads through fastp at Q25 and MiXCR, retaining productive beta sequences. Rows with a matching CDR3 protein are joined into one entry that keeps the most common DNA and genes. The sample data list approximately 500,000 distinct CDR3 sequences, and around 11% of these were observed just once. Roughly a tenth of the sample rests with the top ten. The sequenced material came from PBMCs. Every receptor here comes from a human donor in good health (CMV status not recorded). Some clones in this sample may be carry-over from other donors' samples.

This clonotype has a count of ten or more. The chain employs TRBV12-3 or TRBV12-4 and TRBJ2-7; D may be TRBD1 or TRBD2 (6 bases each). The CDR3 is 12 residues long. Deletions cut 7 bases from V and 6 bases from J, with 13 bases between. This CDR3 is CASTLGGLEQYF. The CDR3 DNA follows: TGTGCCAGCACCCTAGGGGGACTCGAGCAGTACTTC.

This clonotype has ten or more counts. The chain carries TRBV27 and TRBJ2-5, with 11 bases aligning to TRBD1. The CDR3 sequence is 15 residues long. Germline assignment: CDR1 MNHEY and CDR2 SMNVEV (reference sequence). Germline trimming cut 4 bases from V and 4 bases from J; bases unmatched to any gene: 5. The CDR3 DNA reads TGTGCCAGCAGTTCCGGACAGGGGGCAGGAGAGACCCAGTACTTC. Amino acid sequence: CASSSGQGAGETQYF.

The chain couples TRBV27 to TRBJ1-3; TRBD1 agrees at 7 bases. The germline gives CDR1 MNHEY, CDR2 SMNVEV (reference sequence). V shed 6 bases, J shed 0 bases, and the junction held 5 bases outside the gene matches. This CDR3 is built from 15 residues. The CDR3 bases are TGTGCCAGCAGCCAGACAGGGAGCTCTGGAAACACCATATATTTT. This encodes CASSQTGSSGNTIYF.

In the case of this clonotype: A single base separates this from a much larger clone, so it may be a read error. The conserved phenylalanine or tryptophan normally closing the CDR3 is absent here, so this likely arose from a read error. This sequence joins TRBV7-3 and TRBJ2-1; 9 bases map to TRBD2. The V and J ends lost 4 bases and 7 bases, in that order; junction bases with no gene match: 2. Germline CDR1 and CDR2: SGHTA and FQGTGA. The CDR3 length is 13 residues. For the CDR3, the DNA is TGTGCCAGCAGCTATAGCGGGGGTAATGAGCAGTTCTCC. It yields the protein CASSYSGGNEQFS.

The chain uses TRBV6-6 and TRBJ1-5; 9 bases align to TRBD1. This CDR3 contains 15 residues. Germline assignment: CDR1 MNHNY and CDR2 SVGAGI (reference sequence). Trimming at V came to 5 bases and at J to 4 bases, leaving 6 bases not matched to a gene. This CDR3 reads CASSDLDRGNQPQHF. For the CDR3, the DNA is TGTGCCAGCAGTGACCTCGACAGGGGGAATCAGCCCCAGCATTTT.

This clonotype was counted at least ten times. The chain is built from TRBV12-3 or TRBV12-4 and TRBJ1-6; 7 nucleotides line up with TRBD1. Losses at the gene ends were 4 bases for V and 7 bases for J; bases not matched to a gene: 4. The CDR3 is 14 residues long. The CDR3 DNA reads TGTGCCAGCAGTTCGAACAGGGGCAATTCACCCCTCCACTTT. Amino acid sequence: CASSSNRGNSPLHF.

This clonotype was counted at least ten times. This CDR3 is CASSWDRETIGTQYF. CDR3 nucleotides: TGTGCCAGCAGCTGGGACAGGGAGACAATCGGTACGCAGTATTTT. The chain couples TRBV7-3 to TRBJ2-3, with 9 bases that match TRBD1. Germline CDR1 is SGHTA and CDR2 is FQGTGA. J gave up 8 bases and V 4 bases, and 10 bases lay outside the gene matches. The CDR3 spans 15 residues. Together with reference TRBV7-3 and TRBJ2-3, the CDR3 gives the full variable domain: GAGVSQTPSNKVTEKGKYVELRCDPISGHTALYWYRQSLGQGPEFLIYFQGTGAADDSGLPNDRFFAVRPEGSVSTLKIQRTERGDSAVYLCASSWDRETIGTQYFGPGTRLTVL.

This clonotype was seen many times. The CDR3: CASSSGQVIDEQFF. CDR3 coding DNA: TGTGCCAGCAGCTCCGGACAGGTTATTGATGAGCAGTTCTTC. The rearrangement links TRBV11-2 to TRBJ2-1; 7 nucleotides line up with TRBD1. After removal of 4 bases from V and 8 bases from J, the junction contained 8 bases not matched to a gene. There are 14 residues in the CDR3. Germline CDR1 is SGHAT and CDR2 is FQNNGV.

This chain connects TRBV10-2 to TRBJ1-1, with D unclear. With 0 bases removed from V and 5 bases from J, the gap between germline ends came to 4 bases. The germline V gene has CDR1 WSHSY and CDR2 SAAADI. The CDR3 contains 12 residues. Here the CDR3 DNA reads TGCGCCAGCAGTGAGTCTCGGACTGAAGCTTTCTTT. Its translation: CASSESRTEAFF.

This clonotype was observed many times. The chain employs TRBV11-2 and TRBJ2-5, with TRBD2 identical over 7 bases. With V trimmed by 4 bases and J by 5 bases, 10 bases remained unmatched. The CDR3 extends over 15 amino acids. Germline V gives CDR1 SGHAT, CDR2 FQNNGV. Here the CDR3 reads CASSSGHPGGETQYF. CDR3 sequence (DNA): TGTGCCAGCAGCTCCGGCCATCCCGGGGGGGAGACCCAGTACTTC.

This clonotype appeared a few times. The chain links TRBV23-1 to TRBJ2-5, with 8 bases aligning to TRBD2. TRBV23-1 is noted as an ORF with a role that remains uncertain. The CDR3 extends over 16 amino acids. V was pared by 4 bases and J by 5 bases, with 12 bases of the junction left unmatched. The CDR3 DNA reads as TGCGCCAGCAGTCCCCGTCCCGGGGGGGCCTACGAGACCCAGTACTTC. It encodes CASSPRPGGAYETQYF.

A few counts support this clonotype. This sequence joins TRBV2 and TRBJ2-6, with D hard to call. With 8 bases removed from V and 1 base from J, the gap between germline ends came to 6 bases. This CDR3 is built from 13 residues. Germline CDR1 SNHLY, CDR2 FYNNEI. In nucleotides, the CDR3 is TGTGCCAGCTATGGGTCTGGGGCCAACGTCCTGACTTTC. Its protein product is CASYGSGANVLTF.

This clonotype was counted between two and nine times. The rearrangement joins TRBV11-2 to TRBJ2-1; 8 nucleotides match TRBD2. CDR3 size: 15 residues. CDR1 is SGHAT, CDR2 FQNNGV, per germline. Losses at the gene ends were 5 bases for V and 5 bases for J; bases not matched to a gene: 8. This CDR3 reads CASSPGVAGNNEQFF. The CDR3 DNA sequence: TGTGCCAGCAGCCCCGGGGTAGCGGGGAACAATGAGCAGTTCTTC.

V gene TRBV4-2 combines with J gene TRBJ2-1; 14 bases fit TRBD2. Per germline, CDR1 LGHNA and CDR2 YNFKEQ. The V and J ends lost 0 bases and 9 bases, in that order; junction bases with no gene match: 4. The length of the CDR3 is 16 residues. The DNA of the CDR3 is TGTGCCAGCAGCCAAGAGACTAGCGGGAGGGCGGGTGAGCAGTTCTTC. Its translation: CASSQETSGRAGEQFF.

This clonotype was seen at least ten times. Its ends do not fully match the called genes, so a read error is possible. This chain links TRBV7-7 with TRBJ2-2; the D is unclear. This CDR3 spans 14 amino acids. Germline V CDR1 and CDR2: SSHAT, FNYEAQ (reference sequence). CDR3 protein: CASSSTLTTGELFF. Written as DNA, the CDR3 is TGTGCTAGCAGCTCGACACTTACCACCGGGGAGCTGTTTTTT.

Notes on this clonotype: This clone may be a read error of a much larger clone one base away. The V and J genes are TRBV20-1 and TRBJ1-4; a weak D match, TRBD1 (5 bases). CDR3 length equals 14 residues. Germline V gene data show CDR1 as DFQATT and CDR2 as SNEGSKA (reference sequence). Trimming left V 5 bases short and J 6 bases short, with 16 bases between. The CDR3, as DNA: TGCAGTGCTCCCCCCCCACTACAGGATGAAAAACTGTTTTTT. This encodes CSAPPPLQDEKLFF.

This clonotype was counted ten times or more. The V gene is TRBV6-1, the J gene TRBJ2-2; TRBD1 matches 8 bases. This CDR3 comprises 14 residues. The V and J ends lost 7 bases and 5 bases, in that order; junction bases with no gene match: 6. Germline assignment: CDR1 MNHNS and CDR2 SASEGT. CDR3 loop: CASIPGGRTGELFF. CDR3 DNA sequence: TGTGCCAGCATCCCAGGGGGCCGGACCGGGGAGCTGTTTTTT.

This clonotype was counted ten times or more. The gene calls are TRBV15 and TRBJ1-5; 8 nucleotides line up with TRBD1. J gave up 7 bases and V 10 bases, and 9 bases lay outside the gene matches. Germline loops: CDR1 LNHNV, CDR2 YYDKDF (reference sequence). This CDR3 has 13 residues. The DNA for the CDR3 is TGTGCCAGTTCGACAGGGGCCGGCCAGCCCCAGCATTTT. This codes for CASSTGAGQPQHF. The whole variable domain, remainder taken from reference TRBV15 and TRBJ1-5, is DAMVIQNPRYQVTQFGKPVTLSCSQTLNHNVMYWYQQKSSQAPKLLFHYYDKDFNNEADTPDNFQSRRPNTSFCFLDIRSPGLGDTAMYLCASSTGAGQPQHFGDGTRLSIL.

This clonotype was seen a few times. The V gene is TRBV29-1, the J gene TRBJ2-6; the D gene is possibly TRBD1 (6 bases). CDR1 SQVTM and CDR2 ANQGSEA come from the germline V gene. Trimming cost V 7 bases and J 0 bases, with 16 bases left between them. The CDR3 runs 16 residues. The CDR3 bases are TGCAGCGCTTTACAGGGATCTAGCTCTGGGGCCAACGTCCTGACTTTC. This translates into CSALQGSSSGANVLTF.

This clonotype showed up many times. The rearrangement uses TRBV7-8 and TRBJ2-7, with D uncertain. The CDR3 extends over 16 amino acids. Germline CDR1 and CDR2: SGHVS and FQNEAQ. V lost 2 bases and J 2 bases, leaving 16 bases between the germline ends. CDR3 in DNA: TGTGCCAGCAGCTTAACAAAAACAGTCACCACCTACGAGCAGTACTTC. It codes for CASSLTKTVTTYEQYF.

This chain uses TRBV14 with TRBJ1-1, with no clear D. Germline V gene sequence: CDR1 SGHDN, CDR2 FVKESK. V gave up 0 bases and J gave up 0 bases, with 8 bases separating them. CDR3 length: 15 residues. The CDR3: CASSQELGVNTEAFF. The CDR3 nucleotides are TGTGCCAGCAGCCAAGAGTTGGGCGTGAACACTGAAGCTTTCTTT.

This clonotype was counted at least ten times. The rearrangement links TRBV5-1 to TRBJ1-1; D remains unclear. Trimming left V 7 bases short and J 1 base short, with 11 bases between. The CDR3 has 13 amino acids. Germline values: CDR1 SGHRS, CDR2 YFSETQ. CDR3 DNA: TGCGCCAGCTCTGTTATCCAGAACACTGAAGCTTTCTTT. Its translation: CASSVIQNTEAFF.

This clonotype was seen ten or more times. The chain is built from TRBV7-8 and TRBJ1-1; D is possibly TRBD1 (5 bases). The germline CDR1 and CDR2 sequences are SGHVS and FQNEAQ. V was pared by 5 bases and J by 0 bases, with 25 bases between. The CDR3 covers 19 residues. The CDR3 spells CASSTRGRRGEVLNTEAFF. In DNA, the CDR3 is TGTGCCAGCAGCACCCGCGGCCGGAGGGGCGAGGTTTTGAACACTGAAGCTTTCTTT.

This clonotype was observed many times. The chain joins TRBV25-1 to TRBJ1-2; a possible D gene is TRBD1 (5 bases). The CDR3 contains 14 residues. V shed 5 bases and J shed 4 bases, with 14 bases lying between them. Germline CDR1 is MGHDK and CDR2 is SYGVNS. As DNA, the CDR3 is TGTGCCAGCAGTTCCCCAGGGATCGGCTATGGCTACACCTTC. Translated: CASSSPGIGYGYTF.

Ten or more counts support this clonotype. The chain couples TRBV4-1 to TRBJ2-3; 7 bases line up with TRBD1. Losses at the gene ends were 0 bases for V and 4 bases for J; bases not matched to a gene: 4. CDR1 is MGHRA, CDR2 YSYEKL, per germline. The CDR3 extends over 15 amino acids. The DNA for the CDR3 is TGCGCCAGCAGCCAAGATAACAGGGGTCCAGATACGCAGTATTTT. It yields the protein CASSQDNRGPDTQYF.